These 5 T cell receptor beta chains originate from one sample sequenced in a study of T cell responses to AZD1222 COVID-19 vaccine. Method: immunoSEQ multiplex PCR; TCRdb's copy keeps in-frame clones and lacks some. The sample records around 77,000 clones, around 90% being singletons. The input for sequencing was peripheral blood, taken on day 0 of AZD1222 vaccination. These TCRs come from an adult in good health.

This sequence joins TRBV28 and TRBJ1-6; the D gene is possibly TRBD1 (5 bases). V was pared by 6 bases and J by 8 bases, with 14 bases between. The CDR3 runs to 14 residues. Germline V gene sequence: CDR1 MDHEN, CDR2 SYDVKM. DNA for the CDR3: TGTGCCAGCAGAATCCGGGACCTTGATTCACCCCTCCACTTT. It specifies CASRIRDLDSPLHF.

J is TRBJ2-1 and V is TRBV7-9; TRBD2 agrees at 10 bases. J gave up 7 bases and V 1 base, and 7 bases lay outside the gene matches. Germline loops: CDR1 SEHNR, CDR2 FQNEAQ (reference sequence). This CDR3 has 16 residues. This chain's CDR3 is CASSLVSGGARNEQFF. The CDR3 DNA sequence: TGTGCCAGCAGCTTAGTGAGCGGGGGGGCGAGAAATGAGCAGTTCTTC.

The V gene is TRBV7-2, the J gene TRBJ1-2, with no clear D. Germline V gene sequence: CDR1 SGHTA, CDR2 FQGNSA. The CDR3 is 14 residues long. V lost 5 bases and J lost 5, with 15 bases in between. The CDR3 DNA reads as TGTGCCAGCAGCCCCCCGTCGTCCCTTTATGGCTACACCTTC. Residues: CASSPPSSLYGYTF.

This clone was seen a few times. The chain is built from TRBV6-5 and TRBJ2-5; D is uncertain. The length of the CDR3 is 11 residues. Deletions cut 6 bases from V and 2 bases from J, with 4 bases between. The germline gives CDR1 MNHEY, CDR2 SVGAGI. CDR3 DNA sequence: TGTGCCAGCAGAAAACAAGAGACCCAGTACTTC. Amino acids: CASRKQETQYF.

The V and J genes are TRBV5-8 and TRBJ1-3; 7 positions match TRBD1. Germline trimming cut 4 bases from V and 4 bases from J; bases unmatched to any gene: 5. This CDR3 is built from 14 residues. CDR1 is SGHTS, CDR2 YDEGEE, per germline. This chain's CDR3 is CASSRGGVGNTIYF. The CDR3 bases are TGTGCCAGCAGCCGAGGGGGCGTCGGAAACACCATATATTTT.